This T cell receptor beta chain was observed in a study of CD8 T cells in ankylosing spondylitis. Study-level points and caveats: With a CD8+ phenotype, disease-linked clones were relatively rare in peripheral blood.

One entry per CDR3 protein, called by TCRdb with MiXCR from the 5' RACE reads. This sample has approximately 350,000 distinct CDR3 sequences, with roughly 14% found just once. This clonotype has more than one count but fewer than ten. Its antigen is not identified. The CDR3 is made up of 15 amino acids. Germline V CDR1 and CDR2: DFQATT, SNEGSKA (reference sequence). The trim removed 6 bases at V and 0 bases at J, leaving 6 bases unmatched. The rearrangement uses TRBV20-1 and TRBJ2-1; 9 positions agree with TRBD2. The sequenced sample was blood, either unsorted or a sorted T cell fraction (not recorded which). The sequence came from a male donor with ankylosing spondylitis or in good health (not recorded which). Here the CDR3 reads CSAVLAGISYNEQFF. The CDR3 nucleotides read TGCAGTGCGGTACTAGCGGGTATCTCCTACAATGAGCAGTTCTTC.